Reported below is one T cell receptor beta chain. A much larger clone lies a single base off, so this may be a read error. Germline CDR1 and CDR2: SGHTA and FQGTGA. CDR3 length: 14 residues. The ends were cut back, 8 bases at V and 4 bases at J, with 17 bases in the middle. This sample was included in a study of CD8+CD57+ T cells in acquired aplastic anemia. Selection for sequencing was limited to patients who had shown CD8+CD57+ cell expansion by flow cytometry. All patients were therapy-naive when blood was sampled. Using genomic DNA as the template, TCR beta VDJ and CDR3 profiling was carried out. TCRdb independently ran MiXCR on the reads; one entry per CDR3 protein. Among 130,000 or so distinct CDR3 sequences, less than 50% were seen once, and the ten largest hold about 2.4%.

Material for sequencing was sorted CD4+, CD8+, or CD8+CD57+ T cells (not recorded which) from PBMCs. The chain has TRBV7-3 and TRBJ1-1; no reliable D call. The origin of this receptor is a human donor with aplastic anemia. This CDR3 is CASGISPDSTEAFF. For the CDR3, the DNA is TGTGCCAGCGGCATAAGCCCCGATTCCACTGAAGCTTTCTTT.